Described below is a single T cell receptor (beta chain) sequence and its context. Time point defined: before trial treatment. This entry is derived from a study of low-dose radiotherapy and immunotherapy resistance in tumors. The germline V gene has CDR1 SGHRS and CDR2 YFSETQ. This CDR3 comprises 15 residues. The trim removed 1 base at V and 5 bases at J, leaving 4 bases unmatched. TCR amplification involved 20 PCR cycles with a constant-region primer and V-primer adapter. From the reads, TCRdb called clonotypes with MiXCR, one entry per CDR3 protein. The sample lists about 46,000 distinct CDR3 sequences, roughly 12% occurring once.

The material was PBMCs, obtained before treatment. This TCR was recovered from a female donor with ovarian cancer. The rearrangement links TRBV5-1 to TRBJ2-1; 9 bases line up with TRBD2. The DNA of the CDR3 is TGCGCCAGCAGCTTGAGTCTAGCGGGGAACAATGAGCAGTTCTTC. Translation gives CASSLSLAGNNEQFF.